A single sample gave rise to the 17 T cell receptor beta chains below, sequenced in a study of T cells in Graves' hyperthyroidism and ophthalmopathy. Amplification of TCR beta CDR3 regions was performed using RNA transcripts as template. Initially, a first-round RT-PCR of the TCR CDR3 employed the HTBI primer set. TCRdb recomputed calls from the multiplex PCR reads with MiXCR, one row per CDR3 protein. This sample has a few hundred thousand distinct CDR3 sequences, with about 43% found just once. Sequencing input: peripheral blood or thyroid tissue (not recorded which). The source of these receptors is a woman aged 18-29 years with Graves' hyperthyroidism.

The chain is built from TRBV7-9 and TRBJ1-1, with a tentative D call TRBD1 (6 bases). Trimming left V 8 bases short and J 1 base short, with 14 bases between. The length of the CDR3 is 14 residues. CDR1 and CDR2 from the germline V gene are SEHNR and FQNEAQ (reference sequence). The CDR3 protein is CASGKQGWNTEAFF. CDR3 DNA sequence: TGTGCCAGCGGAAAACAGGGCTGGAACACTGAAGCTTTCTTT.

This chain joins TRBV15 and TRBJ2-2; no firm D call. V lost 3 bases and J lost 3, with 11 bases in between. CDR1 LNHNV and CDR2 YYDKDF come from the germline V gene (reference sequence). The CDR3 is made up of 15 amino acids. CDR3 DNA: TGTGCCACCAGCAGCATGGACGTTGACACCGGGGAGCTGTTTTTT. Amino acids: CATSSMDVDTGELFF.

The sample holds a few counts of this clonotype. CDR3: CSARDHGRANTGELFF. In nucleotides, the CDR3 is TGCAGTGCTAGAGATCACGGGAGGGCCAACACCGGGGAGCTGTTTTTT. This rearrangement joins TRBV20-1 to TRBJ2-2; TRBD2 matches 8 bases. Germline V CDR1 and CDR2: DFQATT, SNEGSKA (reference sequence). The V gene end was trimmed by 0 bases and the J gene end by 2 bases; junction bases not matched to a gene: 5. This CDR3 has 16 amino acids.

The chain links TRBV2 to TRBJ2-2, with D tentatively TRBD1 (5 bases). The CDR3 covers 16 residues. Deletions cut 6 bases from V and 1 base from J, with 15 bases between. Germline assignment: CDR1 SNHLY and CDR2 FYNNEI. The CDR3 protein is CASSVGTGLNTGELFF. The CDR3 bases are TGTGCCAGCAGCGTAGGAACAGGCCTGAACACCGGGGAGCTGTTTTTT. Based on the CDR3 plus reference TRBV2 and TRBJ2-2, the full variable domain is EPEVTQTPSHQVTQMGQEVILRCVPISNHLYFYWYRQILGQKVEFLVSFYNNEISEKSEIFDDQFSVERPDGSNFTLKIRSTKLEDSAMYFCASSVGTGLNTGELFFGEGSRLTVL.

The sample holds one count of this clonotype. The chain couples TRBV7-3 to TRBJ2-1, with TRBD2 matching over 10 bases. This CDR3 spans 15 amino acids. Per germline, CDR1 SGHTA and CDR2 FQGTGA. The J segment lost 9 bases and the V segment lost 2 bases, leaving 7 bases of the junction unmatched. CDR3 DNA sequence: TGTGCCAGCAGCTTAGAGCGGGAGGGCCGCGGTGAGCAGTTCTTC. This gives the protein CASSLEREGRGEQFF.

This clonotype was recorded at least ten times. This chain links TRBV20-1 with TRBJ1-4; D perhaps matches TRBD1 (5 bases). The CDR3 length is 11 residues. CDR1 is DFQATT and CDR2 is SNEGSKA in the germline V gene (reference sequence). Trimming left V 3 bases short and J 7 bases short, with 6 bases between. Here the CDR3 DNA reads TGCAGTGCTAGCGGGGGTGAAAAACTGTTTTTT. It translates to CSASGGEKLFF.

V usage is TRBV7-2 and J usage is TRBJ2-7; 9 bases align to TRBD2. The germline gives CDR1 SGHTA, CDR2 FQGNSA. Losses at the gene ends were 6 bases for V and 3 bases for J; bases not matched to a gene: 6. The CDR3 sequence is 14 residues long. The CDR3 region is CASRNAGGRYEQYF. The CDR3 DNA reads as TGTGCCAGCAGGAATGCGGGAGGGCGCTACGAGCAGTACTTC.

The V gene is TRBV4-2, the J gene TRBJ1-2; 7 positions match TRBD1. V dropped 5 bases and J dropped 13; count of bases not matched to a gene: 7. Germline lookup yields CDR1 LGHNA and CDR2 YNFKEQ. The CDR3 sequence is 11 residues long. The CDR3 bases are TGTGCCAGCAGCATGGACAGGCTTCGCACCTTC. Translating it yields CASSMDRLRTF.

Concerning this clonotype: The conserved final phenylalanine or tryptophan is absent from the CDR3, which likely points to a read error. The chain joins TRBV25-1 to TRBJ1-1; a possible D gene is TRBD1 (5 bases). CDR1 and CDR2 from the germline V gene are MGHDK and SYGVNS. The ends were cut back, 8 bases at V and 3 bases at J, with 13 bases in the middle. The CDR3 length is 13 residues. The CDR3 bases are TGTGCCAGCGTTCAACGGGGCTACACTGAAGCTTTCCTT. Protein product: CASVQRGYTEAFL.

The chain combines TRBV29-1 with TRBJ2-7, with 9 bases matching TRBD1. Germline CDR1 and CDR2: SQVTM and ANQGSEA. The CDR3 loop spans 14 amino acids. The junction had 7 bases not matched to a gene; V was cut back by 4 bases and J by 3 bases. Here the CDR3 DNA reads TGCAGCGTTGCCCCCGGGACAGGGAACTACGAGCAGTACTTC. It codes for CSVAPGTGNYEQYF.

This clonotype was seen repeatedly, ten times or more. V is TRBV10-3 and J is TRBJ1-1, with 11 nucleotides matching TRBD1. Unmatched junction bases numbered 5, after V lost 7 bases and J lost 1 base. CDR1 ENHRY and CDR2 SYGVKD come from the germline V gene. The length of the CDR3 is 15 residues. The CDR3 reads CAITSGTGGNTEAFF. The CDR3 coding sequence is TGTGCCATCACCTCCGGGACAGGGGGGAACACTGAAGCTTTCTTT.

This clonotype was found a few times. CDR3 loop: CAISARDNRGIDTEAFF. The CDR3 DNA is TGTGCCATCAGTGCTAGGGACAACAGGGGCATTGACACTGAAGCTTTCTTT. The rearrangement joins TRBV10-3 to TRBJ1-1; the match to TRBD1 covers 7 bases. The CDR3 contains 17 residues. Trimming took 4 bases from V and 3 from J; bases not matched to a gene: 14. Germline V CDR1 and CDR2: ENHRY, SYGVKD.

The V gene is TRBV7-8, the J gene TRBJ2-7; D may be TRBD1 (7 bases). The CDR3 has 14 amino acids. V dropped 6 bases and J dropped 2 bases, with 14 bases sitting between them. Germline V gene lookup returns CDR1 SGHVS and CDR2 FQNEAQ. The CDR3 reads CASRLDREAYEQYF. DNA for the CDR3: TGTGCCAGCAGACTCGACAGGGAGGCCTACGAGCAGTACTTC.

This chain uses TRBV25-1 with TRBJ2-5, with D unclear. This CDR3 is built from 11 residues. CDR1 and CDR2 (germline): MGHDK, SYGVNS. V was pared by 8 bases and J by 5 bases, with 9 bases between. The CDR3: CASQDGETQYF. CDR3 DNA sequence: TGTGCCAGCCAAGATGGTGAGACCCAGTACTTC.

The rearrangement uses TRBV6-5 and TRBJ2-7; the D gene is possibly TRBD1 (5 bases). The ends were cut back, 3 bases at V and 5 bases at J, with 14 bases in the middle. CDR3 length equals 14 residues. The germline gives CDR1 MNHEY, CDR2 SVGAGI. In DNA, the CDR3 is TGTGCCAGCAGTTATCTGTCAGGGTCCCACGAGCAGTACTTC. It codes for CASSYLSGSHEQYF.

A remark on this clonotype: A read error is possible here, since a much larger clone lies one base away. The CDR3 nucleotides read TGCAGCGTTGAAGCGGCAAGGCCTGGGGCCAACGTCCTGACTTTC. The encoded protein is CSVEAARPGANVLTF. The chain joins TRBV29-1 to TRBJ2-6; D is ambiguous. In germline, CDR1 is SQVTM, CDR2 ANQGSEA. The CDR3 loop spans 15 amino acids. V lost 1 base and J 2 bases, leaving 9 bases between the germline ends.

This clonotype was counted between two and nine times. The chain recombines TRBV7-2 with TRBJ1-2; 9 nucleotides match TRBD1. There are 16 residues in the CDR3. The junction had 8 bases not matched to a gene; V was cut back by 2 bases and J by 4 bases. Germline CDR1 SGHTA, CDR2 FQGNSA. The chain's CDR3 is CASSLTRGQGIYGYTF. The CDR3 DNA reads TGTGCCAGCAGCTTAACCCGAGGACAGGGGATCTATGGCTACACCTTC. Full variable domain (remainder filled in from reference TRBV7-2 and TRBJ1-2): GAGVSQSPSNKVTEKGKDVELRCDPISGHTALYWYRQSLGQGLEFLIYFQGNSAPDKSGLPSDRFSAERTGGSVSTLTIQRTQQEDSAVYLCASSLTRGQGIYGYTFGSGTRLTVV.